This T cell receptor (beta chain) appears in the sequencing data of a study of blood T cells in healthy people across ages. Study-wide background: Capture by template switching was about one barcoded beta molecule per two T cells. The study, taken as a whole, reports: While age rose, TCR beta diversity per million T cells dropped in a roughly linear way. In these data, TCR beta diversity tracked strongly with naive T cell percentage.

Then a second PCR, running roughly 7 to 11 cycles, was carried out with a sample-barcoded 5' primer and a J-beta primer mix. Via MiXCR, TCRdb re-called the 5' RACE reads, giving one row per CDR3 protein. The table shows about 930,000 distinct CDR3 sequences, with roughly 29% occurring only once. Concerning this clonotype: Its antigen is unknown.

These data also featured in a second study, about T cells of mothers and their children.

The sequence was obtained from a woman aged 40 to 49 in good health. Sequenced: blood.

The CDR3 DNA reads as TGTGCCAGCAGCGTATGGGGGAGGAGGCGCGAAGAGACCCAGTACTTC. It encodes CASSVWGRRREETQYF. The rearrangement joins TRBV12-3 or TRBV12-4 to TRBJ2-5, with D perhaps TRBD2 (6 bases). The CDR3 runs to 16 residues. V lost 6 bases and J 3 bases, leaving 20 bases between the germline ends.